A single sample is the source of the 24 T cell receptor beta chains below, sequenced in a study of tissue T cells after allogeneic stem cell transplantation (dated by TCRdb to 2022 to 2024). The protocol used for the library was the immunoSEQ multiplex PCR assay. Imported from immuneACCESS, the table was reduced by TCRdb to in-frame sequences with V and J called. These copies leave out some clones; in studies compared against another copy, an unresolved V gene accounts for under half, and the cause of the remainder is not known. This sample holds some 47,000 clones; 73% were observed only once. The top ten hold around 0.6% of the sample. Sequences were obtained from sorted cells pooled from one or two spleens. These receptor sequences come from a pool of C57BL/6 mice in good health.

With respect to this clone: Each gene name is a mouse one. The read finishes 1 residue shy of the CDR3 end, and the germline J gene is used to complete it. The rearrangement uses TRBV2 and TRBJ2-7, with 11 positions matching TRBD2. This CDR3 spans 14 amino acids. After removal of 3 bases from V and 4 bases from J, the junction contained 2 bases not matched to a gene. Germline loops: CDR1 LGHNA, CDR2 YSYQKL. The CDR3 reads CASSQGLGVYEQYF. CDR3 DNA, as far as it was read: TGTGCCAGCAGCCAGGGACTGGGGGTTTATGAACAGTAC.

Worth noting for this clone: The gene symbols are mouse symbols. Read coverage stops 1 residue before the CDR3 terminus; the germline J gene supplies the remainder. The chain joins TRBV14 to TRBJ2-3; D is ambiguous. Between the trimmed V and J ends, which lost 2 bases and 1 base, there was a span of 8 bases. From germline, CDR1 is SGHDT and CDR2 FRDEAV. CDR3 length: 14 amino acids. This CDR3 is CASSLSGGAETLYF. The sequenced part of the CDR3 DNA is TGTGCCAGCAGTTTGTCGGGTGGTGCAGAAACGCTGTAT. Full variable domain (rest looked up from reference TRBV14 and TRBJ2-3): EAGVTQSPRYAVLQEGQAVSFWCDPISGHDTLYWYQQPRDQGPQLLVYFRDEAVIDNSQLPSDRFSAVRPKGTNSTLKIQSAKQGDTATYLCASSLSGGAETLYFGSGTRLTVL.

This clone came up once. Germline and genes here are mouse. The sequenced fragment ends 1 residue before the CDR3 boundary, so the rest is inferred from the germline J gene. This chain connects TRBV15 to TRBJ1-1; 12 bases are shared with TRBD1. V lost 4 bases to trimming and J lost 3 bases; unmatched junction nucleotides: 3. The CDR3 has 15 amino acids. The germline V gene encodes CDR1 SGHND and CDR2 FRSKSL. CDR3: CASSSGQGADTEVFF. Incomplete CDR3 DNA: TGTGCCAGCAGTTCGGGACAGGGGGCCGACACAGAAGTCTTC.

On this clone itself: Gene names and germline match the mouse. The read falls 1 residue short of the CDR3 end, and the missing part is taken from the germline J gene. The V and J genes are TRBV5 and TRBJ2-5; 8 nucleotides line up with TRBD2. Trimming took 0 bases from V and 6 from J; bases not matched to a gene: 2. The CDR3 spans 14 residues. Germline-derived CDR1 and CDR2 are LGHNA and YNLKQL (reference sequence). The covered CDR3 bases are TGTGCCAGCAGCCAAGATTGGGGGGGGGACACCCAGTAC. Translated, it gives CASSQDWGGDTQY. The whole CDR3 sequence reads CASSQDWGGDTQYF.

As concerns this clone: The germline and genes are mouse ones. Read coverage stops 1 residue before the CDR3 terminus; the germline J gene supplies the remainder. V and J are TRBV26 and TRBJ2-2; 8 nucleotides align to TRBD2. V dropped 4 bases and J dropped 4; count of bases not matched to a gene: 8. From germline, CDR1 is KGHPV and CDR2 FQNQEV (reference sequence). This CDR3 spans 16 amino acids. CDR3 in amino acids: CASSPRGGAFTGQLYF. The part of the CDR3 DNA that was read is TGTGCCAGCAGTCCTCGGGGGGGGGCCTTCACCGGGCAGCTCTAC.

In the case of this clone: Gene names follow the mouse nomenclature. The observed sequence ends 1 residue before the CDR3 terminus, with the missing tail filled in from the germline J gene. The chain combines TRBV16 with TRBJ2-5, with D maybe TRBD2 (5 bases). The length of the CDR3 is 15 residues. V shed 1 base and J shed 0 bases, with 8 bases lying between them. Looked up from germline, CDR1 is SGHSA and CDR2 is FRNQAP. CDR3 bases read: TGTGCAAGCAGCTTAGGGACTTCTAACCAAGACACCCAGTAC. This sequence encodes CASSLGTSNQDTQY. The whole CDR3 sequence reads CASSLGTSNQDTQYF.

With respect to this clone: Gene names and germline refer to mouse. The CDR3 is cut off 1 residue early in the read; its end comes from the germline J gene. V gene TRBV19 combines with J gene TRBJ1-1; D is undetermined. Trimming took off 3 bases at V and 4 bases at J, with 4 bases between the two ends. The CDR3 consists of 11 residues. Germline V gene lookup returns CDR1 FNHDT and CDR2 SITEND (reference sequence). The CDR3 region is CASSSATEVFF. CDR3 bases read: TGTGCCAGCAGTAGTGCCACAGAAGTCTTC.

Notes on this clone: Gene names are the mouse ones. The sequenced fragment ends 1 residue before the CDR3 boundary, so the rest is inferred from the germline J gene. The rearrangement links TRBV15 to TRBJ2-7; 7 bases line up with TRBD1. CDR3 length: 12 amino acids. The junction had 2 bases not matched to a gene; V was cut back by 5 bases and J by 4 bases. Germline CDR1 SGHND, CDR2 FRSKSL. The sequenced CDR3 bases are TGTGCCAGCAGTACAGGGGATTATGAACAGTAC. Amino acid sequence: CASSTGDYEQY. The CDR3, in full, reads CASSTGDYEQYF.

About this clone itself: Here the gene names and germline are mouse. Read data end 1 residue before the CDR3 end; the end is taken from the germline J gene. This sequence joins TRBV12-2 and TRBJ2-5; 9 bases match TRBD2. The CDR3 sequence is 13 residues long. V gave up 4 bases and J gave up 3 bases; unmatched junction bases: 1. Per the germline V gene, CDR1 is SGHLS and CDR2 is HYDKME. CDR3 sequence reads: CASSWGGQDTQYF. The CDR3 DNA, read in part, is TGTGCCAGCTCCTGGGGGGGGCAAGACACCCAGTAC.

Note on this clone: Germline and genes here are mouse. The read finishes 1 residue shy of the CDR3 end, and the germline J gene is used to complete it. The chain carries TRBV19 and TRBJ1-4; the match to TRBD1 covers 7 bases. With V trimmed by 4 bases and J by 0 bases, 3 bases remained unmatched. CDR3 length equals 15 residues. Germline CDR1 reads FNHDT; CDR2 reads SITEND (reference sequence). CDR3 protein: CASSSGQISNERLFF. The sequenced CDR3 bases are TGTGCCAGCAGTTCGGGACAGATTTCCAACGAAAGATTATTT.

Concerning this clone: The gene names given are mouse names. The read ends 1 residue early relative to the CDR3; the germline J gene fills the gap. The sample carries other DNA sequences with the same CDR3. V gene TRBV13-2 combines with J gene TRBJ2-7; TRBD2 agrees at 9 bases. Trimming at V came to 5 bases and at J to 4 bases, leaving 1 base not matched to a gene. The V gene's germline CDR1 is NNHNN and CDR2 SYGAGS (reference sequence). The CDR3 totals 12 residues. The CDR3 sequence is CASGTGGYEQYF. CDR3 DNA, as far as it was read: TGTGCCAGCGGGACTGGGGGTTATGAACAGTAC.

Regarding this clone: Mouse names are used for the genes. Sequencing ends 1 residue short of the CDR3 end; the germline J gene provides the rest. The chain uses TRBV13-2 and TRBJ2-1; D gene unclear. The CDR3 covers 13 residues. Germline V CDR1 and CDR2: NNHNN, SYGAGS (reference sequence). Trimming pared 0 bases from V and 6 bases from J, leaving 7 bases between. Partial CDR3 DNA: TGTGCCAGCGGTGATGCTCTGTCTGCTGAGCAGTTC. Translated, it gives CASGDALSAEQF. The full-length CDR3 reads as CASGDALSAEQFF.

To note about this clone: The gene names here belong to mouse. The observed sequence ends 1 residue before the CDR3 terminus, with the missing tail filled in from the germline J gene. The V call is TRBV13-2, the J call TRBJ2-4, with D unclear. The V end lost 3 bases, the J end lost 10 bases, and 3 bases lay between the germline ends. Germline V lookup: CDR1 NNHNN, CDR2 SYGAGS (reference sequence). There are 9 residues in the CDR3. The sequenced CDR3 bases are TGTGCCAGCGGTGGATCCTTGTAC. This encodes CASGGSLY. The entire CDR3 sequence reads CASGGSLYF.

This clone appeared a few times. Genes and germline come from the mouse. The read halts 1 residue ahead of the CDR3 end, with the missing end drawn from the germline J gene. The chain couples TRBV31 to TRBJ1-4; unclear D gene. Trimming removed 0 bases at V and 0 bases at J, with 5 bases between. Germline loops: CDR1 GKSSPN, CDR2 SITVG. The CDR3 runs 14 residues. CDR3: CAWSLSVSNERLFF. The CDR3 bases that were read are TGTGCCTGGAGTCTGTCAGTTTCCAACGAAAGATTATTT. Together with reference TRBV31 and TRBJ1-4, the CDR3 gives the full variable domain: AQTIHQWPVAEIKAVGSPLSLGCTIKGKSSPNLYWYWQATGGTLQQLFYSITVGQVESVVQLNLSASRPKDDQFILSTEKLLLSHSGFYLCAWSLSVSNERLFFGHGTKLSVL.

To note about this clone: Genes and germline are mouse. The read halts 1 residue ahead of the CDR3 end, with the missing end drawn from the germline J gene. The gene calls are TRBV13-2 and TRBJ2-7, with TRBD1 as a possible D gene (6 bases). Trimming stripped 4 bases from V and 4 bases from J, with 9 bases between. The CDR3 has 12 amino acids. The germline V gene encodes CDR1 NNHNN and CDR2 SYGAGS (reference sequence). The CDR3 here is CASGRGFYEQYF. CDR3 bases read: TGTGCCAGCGGTAGGGGGTTTTATGAACAGTAC.

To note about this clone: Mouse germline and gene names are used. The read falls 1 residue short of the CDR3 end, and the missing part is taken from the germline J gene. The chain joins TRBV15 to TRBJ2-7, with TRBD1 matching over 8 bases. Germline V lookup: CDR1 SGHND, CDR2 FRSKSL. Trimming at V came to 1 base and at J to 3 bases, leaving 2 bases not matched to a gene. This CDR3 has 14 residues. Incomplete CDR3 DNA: TGTGCCAGCAGTTTAGGGACAGGGTTCTATGAACAGTAC. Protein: CASSLGTGFYEQY. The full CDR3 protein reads CASSLGTGFYEQYF.

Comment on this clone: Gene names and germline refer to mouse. The CDR3 protein is CASSYRSSYEQYF. Partial CDR3 DNA: TGTGCCAGCAGTTACAGGAGCTCCTATGAACAGTAC. This rearrangement joins TRBV19 to TRBJ2-7; tentative D call: TRBD1 (5 bases). Read coverage stops 1 residue before the CDR3 terminus; the germline J gene supplies the remainder. Per germline, CDR1 FNHDT and CDR2 SITEND (reference sequence). Trimming removed 4 bases from V and 0 bases from J, with 8 bases in between. The CDR3 totals 13 residues. Together with reference TRBV19 and TRBJ2-7, the CDR3 gives the full variable domain: GGIITQTPKFLIGQEGQKLTLKCQQNFNHDTMYWYRQDSGKGLRLIYYSITENDLQKGDLSEGYDASREKKSSFSLTVTSAQKNEMAVFLCASSYRSSYEQYFGPGTRLTVL.

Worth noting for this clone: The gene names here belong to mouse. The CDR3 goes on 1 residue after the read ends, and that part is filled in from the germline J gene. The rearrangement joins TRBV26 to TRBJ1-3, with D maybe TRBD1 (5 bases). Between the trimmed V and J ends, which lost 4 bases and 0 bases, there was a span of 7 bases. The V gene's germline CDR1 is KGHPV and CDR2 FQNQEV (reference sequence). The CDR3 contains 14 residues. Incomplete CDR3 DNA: TGTGCCAGCAGTCGGACAAATTCTGGAAATACGCTCTAT. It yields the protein CASSRTNSGNTLY. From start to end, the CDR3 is CASSRTNSGNTLYF.

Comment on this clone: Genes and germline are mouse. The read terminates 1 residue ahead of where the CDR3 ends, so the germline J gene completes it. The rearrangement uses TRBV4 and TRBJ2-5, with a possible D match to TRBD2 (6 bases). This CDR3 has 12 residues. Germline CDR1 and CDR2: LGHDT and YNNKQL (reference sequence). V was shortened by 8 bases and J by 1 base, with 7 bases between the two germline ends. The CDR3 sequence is CASRDYQDTQYF. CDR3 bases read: TGTGCCAGCCGGGACTACCAAGACACCCAGTAC. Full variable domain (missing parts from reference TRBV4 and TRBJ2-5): ETAVFQTPNYHVTQVGNEVSFNCKQTLGHDTMYWYKQDSKKLLKIMFSYNNKQLIVNETVPRRFSPQSSDKAHLNLRIKSVEPEDSAVYLCASRDYQDTQYFGPGTRLLVL.

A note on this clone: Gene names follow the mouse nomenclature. The CDR3: CASSSGTGRGSDYTF. The CDR3 bases that were read are TGTGCCAGCAGTTCCGGGACAGGGAGAGGCTCCGACTACACC. The V call is TRBV13-1, the J call TRBJ1-2, with 9 bases matching TRBD1. From the germline J gene comes the end of the CDR3, since the read stops 1 residue before it. The CDR3 runs 15 residues. Trimming cost V 4 bases and J 4 bases; bases outside gene matches: 8. The germline V gene encodes CDR1 NSHNY and CDR2 SYGAGN.

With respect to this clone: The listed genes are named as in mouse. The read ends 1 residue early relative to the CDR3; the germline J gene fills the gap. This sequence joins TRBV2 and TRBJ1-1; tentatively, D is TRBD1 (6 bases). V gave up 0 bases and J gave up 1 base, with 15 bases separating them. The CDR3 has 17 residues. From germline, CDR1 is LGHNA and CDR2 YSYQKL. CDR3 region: CASSQDPPGHINTEVFF. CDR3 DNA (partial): TGTGCCAGCAGCCAAGACCCTCCGGGACATATAAACACAGAAGTCTTC.

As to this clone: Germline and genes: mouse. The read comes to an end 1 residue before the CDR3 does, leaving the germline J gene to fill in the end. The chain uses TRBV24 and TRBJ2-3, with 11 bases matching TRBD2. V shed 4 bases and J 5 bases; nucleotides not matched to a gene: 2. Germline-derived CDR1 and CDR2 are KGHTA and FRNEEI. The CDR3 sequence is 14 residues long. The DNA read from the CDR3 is TGTGCCAGCAGTCCCGGGACTGGGGGAGAAACGCTGTAT. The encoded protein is CASSPGTGGETLY. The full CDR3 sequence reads CASSPGTGGETLYF.

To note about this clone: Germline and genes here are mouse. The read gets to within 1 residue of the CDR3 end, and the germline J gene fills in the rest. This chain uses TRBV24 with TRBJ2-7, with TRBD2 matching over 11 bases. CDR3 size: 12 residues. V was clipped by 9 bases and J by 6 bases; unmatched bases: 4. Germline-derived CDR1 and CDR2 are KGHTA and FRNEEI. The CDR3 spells CARDWGDCEQYF. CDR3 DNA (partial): TGTGCCAGGGACTGGGGGGATTGTGAACAGTAC.

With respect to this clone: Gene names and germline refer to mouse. The CDR3 here is CASSPGTFNYAEQFF. The CDR3 bases that were read are TGTGCAAGCAGCCCCGGGACTTTTAACTATGCTGAGCAGTTC. The rearrangement links TRBV16 to TRBJ2-1; D is possibly TRBD2 (6 bases). The read ends 1 residue before the CDR3 terminus; that terminus is restored from the germline J gene. The CDR3 totals 15 residues. Deletions cut 5 bases from V and 0 bases from J, with 11 bases between. Germline V lookup: CDR1 SGHSA, CDR2 FRNQAP.